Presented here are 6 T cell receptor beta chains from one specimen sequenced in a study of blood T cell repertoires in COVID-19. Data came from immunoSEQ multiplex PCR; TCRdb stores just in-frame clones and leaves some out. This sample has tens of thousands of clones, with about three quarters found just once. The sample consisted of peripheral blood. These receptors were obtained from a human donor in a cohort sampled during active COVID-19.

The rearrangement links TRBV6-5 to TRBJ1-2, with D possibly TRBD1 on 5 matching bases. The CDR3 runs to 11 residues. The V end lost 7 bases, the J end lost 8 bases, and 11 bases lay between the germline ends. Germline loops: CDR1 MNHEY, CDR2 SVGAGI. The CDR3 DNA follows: TGTGCCAGCAAGTCAGGGAGGGGCTACACCTTC. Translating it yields CASKSGRGYTF.

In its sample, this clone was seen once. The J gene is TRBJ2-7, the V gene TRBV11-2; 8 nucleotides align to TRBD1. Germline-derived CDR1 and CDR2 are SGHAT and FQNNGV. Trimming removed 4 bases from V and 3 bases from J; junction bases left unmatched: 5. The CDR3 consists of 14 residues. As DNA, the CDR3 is TGTGCCAGCAGCTGGGACAGGTTGAACTACGAGCAGTACTTC. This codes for CASSWDRLNYEQYF.

The CDR3 loop is CAISESKSGGEKDEQYF. CDR3 coding DNA: TGTGCCATCAGTGAGTCCAAATCGGGGGGCGAGAAGGACGAGCAGTACTTC. The chain combines TRBV10-3 with TRBJ2-7, with a weak D call TRBD2 (7 bases). Trimming left V 0 bases short and J 5 bases short, with 20 bases between. This CDR3 spans 17 amino acids. Germline V lookup: CDR1 ENHRY, CDR2 SYGVKD.

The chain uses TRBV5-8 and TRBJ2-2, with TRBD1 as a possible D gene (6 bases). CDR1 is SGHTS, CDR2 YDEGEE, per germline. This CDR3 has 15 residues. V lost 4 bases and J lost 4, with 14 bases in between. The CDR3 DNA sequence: TGTGCCAGCAGCATAAGGGGGATGGGCACCGGGGAGCTGTTTTTT. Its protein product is CASSIRGMGTGELFF.

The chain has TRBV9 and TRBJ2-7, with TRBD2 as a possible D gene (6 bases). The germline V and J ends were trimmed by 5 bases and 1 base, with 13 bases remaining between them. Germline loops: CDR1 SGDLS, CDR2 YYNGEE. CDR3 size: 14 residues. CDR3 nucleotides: TGTGCCAGCAGTTCATTAGCGGATTCCTACGAGCAGTACTTC. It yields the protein CASSSLADSYEQYF.

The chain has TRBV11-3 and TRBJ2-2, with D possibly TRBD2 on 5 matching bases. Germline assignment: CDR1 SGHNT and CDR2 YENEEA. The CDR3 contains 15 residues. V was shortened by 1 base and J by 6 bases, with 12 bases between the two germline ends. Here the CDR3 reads CASSLGPSRPGELFF. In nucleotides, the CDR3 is TGTGCCAGCAGCTTAGGCCCTAGCCGGCCCGGGGAGCTGTTTTTT.